Included here is one T cell receptor (beta chain) sequence, with context. The data stem from a study of T cell responses to AZD1222 COVID-19 vaccine. The V gene's germline CDR1 is SGHTA and CDR2 FQGNSA. The germline V and J ends were trimmed by 1 base and 1 base, with 7 bases remaining between them. The CDR3 runs 15 residues. Clones were sequenced by immunoSEQ multiplex PCR, and TCRdb holds only the in-frame ones, with some missing. Of 120,000 or so clones in the sample, about 90% were seen once. This TCR came from an adult in good health. The chain employs TRBV7-2 and TRBJ2-2; D not certain. Sequenced material: peripheral blood, taken on day 0 of AZD1222 vaccination. The CDR3 loop is CASSLVPGNTGELFF. The DNA for the CDR3 is TGTGCCAGCAGCTTAGTTCCAGGGAACACCGGGGAGCTGTTTTTT.